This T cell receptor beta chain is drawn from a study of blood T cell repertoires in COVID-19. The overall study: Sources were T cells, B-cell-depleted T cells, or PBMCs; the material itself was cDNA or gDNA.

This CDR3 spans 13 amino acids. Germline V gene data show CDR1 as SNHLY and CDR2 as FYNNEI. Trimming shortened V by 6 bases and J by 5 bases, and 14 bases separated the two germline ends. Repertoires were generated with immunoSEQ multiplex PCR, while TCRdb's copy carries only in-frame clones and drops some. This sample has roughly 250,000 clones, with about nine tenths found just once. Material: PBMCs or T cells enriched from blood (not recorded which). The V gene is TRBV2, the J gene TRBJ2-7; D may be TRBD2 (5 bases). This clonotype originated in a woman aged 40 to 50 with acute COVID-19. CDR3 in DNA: TGTGCCAGCAGGCTCACGGGAATTAACGAGCAGTACTTC. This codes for CASRLTGINEQYF.